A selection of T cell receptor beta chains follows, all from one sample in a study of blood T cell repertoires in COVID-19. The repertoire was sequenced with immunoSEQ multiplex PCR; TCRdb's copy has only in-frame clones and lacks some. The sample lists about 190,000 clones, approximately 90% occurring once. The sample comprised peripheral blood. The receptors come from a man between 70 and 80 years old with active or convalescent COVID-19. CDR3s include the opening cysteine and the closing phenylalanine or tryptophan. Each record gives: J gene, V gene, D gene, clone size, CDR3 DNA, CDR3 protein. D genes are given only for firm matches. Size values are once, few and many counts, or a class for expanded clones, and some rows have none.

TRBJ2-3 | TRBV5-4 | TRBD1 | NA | TGTGCCAGCAGCCCGGGACAGGGATTCGCAGATACGCAGTATTTT | CASSPGQGFADTQYF
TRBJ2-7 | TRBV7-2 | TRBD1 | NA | TGTGCCAGCAGTGTTAGGGCCGGGGACAGCAGCTCCTACGAGCAGTACTTC | CASSVRAGDSSSYEQYF
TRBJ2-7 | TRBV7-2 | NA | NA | TGTGCCAGCAGCTTAGCCATCTTCAATCTCGGGGGATCCTACGAGCAGTACTTC | CASSLAIFNLGGSYEQYF
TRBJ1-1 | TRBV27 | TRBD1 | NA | TGTGCCAGCAGCTCCCACCATGGACAGGGGGCGTCTGAAGCTTTCTTT | CASSSHHGQGASEAFF
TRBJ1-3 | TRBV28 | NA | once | TGTGCCAGCAGCCTTTCCCAGGACTCGAGGTTGTATTTT | CASSLSQDSRLYF
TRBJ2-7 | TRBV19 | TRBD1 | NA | TGTGCCAGTAGTCTGCGACAGGGGCCTATCGAGCAGTACTTC | CASSLRQGPIEQYF
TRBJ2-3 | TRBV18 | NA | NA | TGTGCCAGCTCTCCCGGGGGTGGCACAGATACGCAGTATTTT | CASSPGGGTDTQYF
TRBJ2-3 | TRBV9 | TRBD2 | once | TGTGCCAGCAGCTCTAGCCCTAGCGGGGCCACAGATACGCAGTATTTT | CASSSSPSGATDTQYF
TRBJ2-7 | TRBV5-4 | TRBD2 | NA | TGTGCCAGCAGCTTGGAGGTCAGCGGGAGGGCCTACGAGCAGTACTTC | CASSLEVSGRAYEQYF
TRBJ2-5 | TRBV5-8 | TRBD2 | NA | TGTGCCAGCAGCTCGGGGACTAGCGGTCAAGAGACCCAGTACTTC | CASSSGTSGQETQYF
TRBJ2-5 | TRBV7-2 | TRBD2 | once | TGTGCCTCCGGGAGGTCCCCCGGGCAAGAGACCCAGTACTTC | CASGRSPGQETQYF
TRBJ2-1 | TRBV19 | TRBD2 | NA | TGTGCCAGTAGTATAGGGACTAGCGGGAACAATGAGCAGTTCTTC | CASSIGTSGNNEQFF
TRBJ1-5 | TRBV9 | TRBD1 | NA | TGTGCCAGCAGCGTAGGTCCTGGACAGGGGAATCAGCCCCAGCATTTT | CASSVGPGQGNQPQHF
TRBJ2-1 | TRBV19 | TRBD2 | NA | TGTGCCAGTATGGCTAGCGGGCTCTCCTACAATGAGCAGTTCTTC | CASMASGLSYNEQFF
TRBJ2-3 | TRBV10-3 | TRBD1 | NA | TGTGCCATCAGAGACAGGGTGGTAAGCACAGATACGCAGTATTTT | CAIRDRVVSTDTQYF
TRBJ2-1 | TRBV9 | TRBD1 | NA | TGTGCCAGCAGCGTAGCAGGGGGCATGTACAATGAGCAGTTCTTC | CASSVAGGMYNEQFF
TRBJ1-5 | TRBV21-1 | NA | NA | TGTGCCAGCAGCAAAGATCGGGAGAAGAGTCAGCCCCAGCATTTT | CASSKDREKSQPQHF
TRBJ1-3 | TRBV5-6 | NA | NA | TGTGCCAGCAGCCATCGTGGTAGATCTGGAAACACCATATATTTT | CASSHRGRSGNTIYF
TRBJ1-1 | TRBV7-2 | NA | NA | TGTGCCAGCAGCTTGAGACATATCAACACTGAAGCTTTCTTT | CASSLRHINTEAFF
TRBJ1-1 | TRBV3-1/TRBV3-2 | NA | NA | TGTGCCAGCAGCCAAGATCAACAGACAGCTCGAGCTTTCTTT | CASSQDQQTARAFF
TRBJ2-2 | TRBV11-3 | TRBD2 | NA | TGTGCCAGCAGCCCAGCGGCGGGAGCGTCCGGGGAGCTGTTTTTT | CASSPAAGASGELFF
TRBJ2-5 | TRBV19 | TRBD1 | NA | TGTGCCAGTAGTAGGACAGGGTTTGAGACCCAGTACTTC | CASSRTGFETQYF
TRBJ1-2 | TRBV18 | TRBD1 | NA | TGTGCCAGCTCACCGGGACAGAACTATGGCTACACCTTC | CASSPGQNYGYTF
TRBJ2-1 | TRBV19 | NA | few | TGTGCCAGTAGTATAGGAGCGACAGGGACTGATGAAACGTTCTTC | CASSIGATGTDETFF
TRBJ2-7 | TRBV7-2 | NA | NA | TGTGCCAGCAGCCGCAGCGGTGCCGAGCAGTACTTC | CASSRSGAEQYF
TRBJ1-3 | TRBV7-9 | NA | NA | TGTGCCAGCAGCCAGAACGGGGACACCATATATTTT | CASSQNGDTIYF
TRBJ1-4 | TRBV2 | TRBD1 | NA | TGTGCCAGCAGGGGCCGACAGGGGAATGAAAAACTGTTTTTT | CASRGRQGNEKLFF
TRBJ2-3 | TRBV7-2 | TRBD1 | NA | TGTGCCAGCAGACCGTTAGGGGACAGGGATATGAATACGCAGTATTTT | CASRPLGDRDMNTQYF
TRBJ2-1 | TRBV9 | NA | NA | TGTGCCAGCAGCGTAGGGCGGGTTTCGGGCGATGAGCAGTTCTTC | CASSVGRVSGDEQFF
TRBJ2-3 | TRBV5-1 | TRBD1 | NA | TGCGCCAGCAGCGAGAACAGGGGTTCGCAGTATTTT | CASSENRGSQYF
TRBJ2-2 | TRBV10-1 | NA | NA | TGCGCCAGCAGGCCCCAGGGAGGAACCGGGGAGCTGTTTTTT | CASRPQGGTGELFF